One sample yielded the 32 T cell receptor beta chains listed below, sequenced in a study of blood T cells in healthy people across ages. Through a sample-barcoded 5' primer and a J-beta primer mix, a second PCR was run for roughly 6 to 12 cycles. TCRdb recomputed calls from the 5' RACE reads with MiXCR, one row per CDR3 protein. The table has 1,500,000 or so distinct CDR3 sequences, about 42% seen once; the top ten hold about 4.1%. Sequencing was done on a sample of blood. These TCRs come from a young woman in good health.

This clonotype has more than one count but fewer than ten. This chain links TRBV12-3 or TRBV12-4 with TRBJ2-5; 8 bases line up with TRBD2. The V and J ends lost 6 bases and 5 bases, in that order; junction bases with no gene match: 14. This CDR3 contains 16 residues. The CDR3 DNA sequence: TGTGCCAGCAGCCCCGGGAGGGCAGGAAGTATGGAGACCCAGTACTTC. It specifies CASSPGRAGSMETQYF.

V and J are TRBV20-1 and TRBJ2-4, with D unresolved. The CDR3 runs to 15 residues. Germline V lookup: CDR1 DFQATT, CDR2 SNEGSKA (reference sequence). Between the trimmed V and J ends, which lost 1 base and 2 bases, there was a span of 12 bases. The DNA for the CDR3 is TGCAGTGCTAGAGGTGTAGATTATACCAAAAACATTCAGTACTTC. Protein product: CSARGVDYTKNIQYF.

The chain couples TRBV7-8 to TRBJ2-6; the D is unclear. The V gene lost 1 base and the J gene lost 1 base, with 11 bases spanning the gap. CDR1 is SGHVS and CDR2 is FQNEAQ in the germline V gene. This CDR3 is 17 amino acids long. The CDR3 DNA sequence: TGTGCCAGCAGCTTAGGGGCCCTTGGATCTGGGGCCAACGTCCTGACTTTC. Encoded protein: CASSLGALGSGANVLTF.

Here the CDR3 DNA reads TGTGCCAGCGTACTGAATGCAGATACGCAGTATTTT. Residues: CASVLNADTQYF. This chain connects TRBV11-2 to TRBJ2-3; no reliable D call. The CDR3 sequence is 12 residues long. Trimming removed 8 bases from V and 4 bases from J, with 10 bases in between. CDR1 SGHAT and CDR2 FQNNGV come from the germline V gene.

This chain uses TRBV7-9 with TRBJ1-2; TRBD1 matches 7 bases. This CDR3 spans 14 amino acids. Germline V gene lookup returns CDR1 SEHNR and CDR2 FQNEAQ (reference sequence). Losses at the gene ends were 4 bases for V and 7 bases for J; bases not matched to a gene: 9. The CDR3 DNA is TGTGCCAGCAGCTCCCAGCGGGACAGAGGTGGCTACACCTTC. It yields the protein CASSSQRDRGGYTF.

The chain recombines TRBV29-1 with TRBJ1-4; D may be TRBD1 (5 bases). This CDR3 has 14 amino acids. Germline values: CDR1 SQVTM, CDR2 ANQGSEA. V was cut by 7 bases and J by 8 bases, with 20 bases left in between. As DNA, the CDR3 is TGCAGCGCCAACGACCCCAGGGATAGAGAAAAACTGTTTTTT. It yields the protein CSANDPRDREKLFF.

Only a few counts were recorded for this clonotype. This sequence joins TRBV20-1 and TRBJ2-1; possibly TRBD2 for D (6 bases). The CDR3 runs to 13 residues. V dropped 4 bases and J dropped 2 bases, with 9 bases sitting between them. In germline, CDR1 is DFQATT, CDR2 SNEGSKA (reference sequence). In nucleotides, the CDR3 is TGCAGTGCTACCCCGGGGGCCTACAATGAGCAGTTCTTC. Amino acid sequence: CSATPGAYNEQFF.

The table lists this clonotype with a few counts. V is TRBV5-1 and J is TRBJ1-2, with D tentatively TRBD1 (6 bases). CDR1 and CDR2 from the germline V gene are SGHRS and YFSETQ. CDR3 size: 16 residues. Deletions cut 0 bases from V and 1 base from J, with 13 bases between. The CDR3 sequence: CASSLVGQSRNYGYTF. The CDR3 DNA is TGCGCCAGCAGCTTGGTGGGACAATCACGTAACTATGGCTACACCTTC.

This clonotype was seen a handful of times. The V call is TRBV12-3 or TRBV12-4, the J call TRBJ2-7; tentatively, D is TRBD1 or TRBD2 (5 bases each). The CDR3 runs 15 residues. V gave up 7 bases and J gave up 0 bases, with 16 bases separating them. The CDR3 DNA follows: TGTGCCAGCACCCTGGGACGTCCGAGCTCCTACGAGCAGTACTTC. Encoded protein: CASTLGRPSSYEQYF.

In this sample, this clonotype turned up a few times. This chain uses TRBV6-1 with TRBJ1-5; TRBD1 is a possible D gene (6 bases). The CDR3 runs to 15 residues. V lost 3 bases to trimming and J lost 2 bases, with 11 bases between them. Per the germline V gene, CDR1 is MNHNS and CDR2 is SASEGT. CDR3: CASSDSGAGNQPQHF. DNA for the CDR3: TGTGCCAGCAGTGATTCGGGGGCTGGCAATCAGCCCCAGCATTTT.

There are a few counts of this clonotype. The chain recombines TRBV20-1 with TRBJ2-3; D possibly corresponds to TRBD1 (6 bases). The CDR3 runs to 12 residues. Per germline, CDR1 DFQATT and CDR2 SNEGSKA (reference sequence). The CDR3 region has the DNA TGCAGCTCAGGGGTGGCGACAGATACGCAGTATTTT. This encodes CSSGVATDTQYF.

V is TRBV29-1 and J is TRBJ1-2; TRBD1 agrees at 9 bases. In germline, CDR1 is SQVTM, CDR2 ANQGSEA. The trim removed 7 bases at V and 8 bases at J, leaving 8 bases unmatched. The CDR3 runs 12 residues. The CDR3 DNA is TGCAGCGCCAGACAGGGGGTCTGCGGCTACACCTTC. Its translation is CSARQGVCGYTF. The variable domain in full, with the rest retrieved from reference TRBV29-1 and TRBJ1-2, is SAVISQKPSRDICQRGTSLTIQCQVDSQVTMMFWYRQQPGQSLTLIATANQGSEATYESGFVIDKFPISRPNLTFSTLTVSNMSPEDSSIYLCSARQGVCGYTFGSGTRLTVV.

CDR3: CASSPPGRYTEAFF. Written as DNA, the CDR3 is TGTGCCAGCAGCCCGCCCGGGCGTTACACTGAAGCTTTCTTT. The chain uses TRBV3-1 and TRBJ1-1, with D uncertain. The germline gives CDR1 LGHDT, CDR2 YNNKEL (reference sequence). The germline V and J ends were trimmed by 4 bases and 3 bases, with 12 bases remaining between them. The CDR3 runs 14 residues. The variable domain in full, with the rest retrieved from reference TRBV3-1 and TRBJ1-1, is DTAVSQTPKYLVTQMGNDKSIKCEQNLGHDTMYWYKQDSKKFLKIMFSYNNKELIINETVPNRFSPKSPDKAHLNLHINSLELGDSAVYFCASSPPGRYTEAFFGQGTRLTVV.

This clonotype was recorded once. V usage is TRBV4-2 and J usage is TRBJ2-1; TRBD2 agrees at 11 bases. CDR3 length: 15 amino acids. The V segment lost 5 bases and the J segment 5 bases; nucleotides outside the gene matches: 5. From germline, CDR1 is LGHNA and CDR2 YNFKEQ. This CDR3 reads CASSKLAGANNEQFF. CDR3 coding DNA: TGTGCCAGCAGCAAACTAGCGGGGGCGAACAATGAGCAGTTCTTC.

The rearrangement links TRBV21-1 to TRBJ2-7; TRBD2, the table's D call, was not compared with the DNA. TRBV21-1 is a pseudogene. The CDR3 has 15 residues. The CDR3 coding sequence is TGTGCCAGCAGCGTCCCCTCCGGACTGGACTACGAGCAGTACTTC. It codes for CASSVPSGLDYEQYF.

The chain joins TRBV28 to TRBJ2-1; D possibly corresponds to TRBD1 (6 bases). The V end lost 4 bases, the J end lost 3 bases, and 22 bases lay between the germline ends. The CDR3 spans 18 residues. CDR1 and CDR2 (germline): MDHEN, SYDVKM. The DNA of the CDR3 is TGTGCCAGCAGTTACTGGGACATTGGCACATCACTCTACAATGAGCAGTTCTTC. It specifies CASSYWDIGTSLYNEQFF.

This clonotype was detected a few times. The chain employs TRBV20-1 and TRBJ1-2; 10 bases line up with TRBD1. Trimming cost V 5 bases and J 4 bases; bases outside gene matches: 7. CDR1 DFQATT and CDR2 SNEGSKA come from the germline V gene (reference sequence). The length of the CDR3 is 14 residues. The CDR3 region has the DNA TGCAGTGCTGGGGGGACAGGGGACCCCTATGGCTACACCTTC. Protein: CSAGGTGDPYGYTF.

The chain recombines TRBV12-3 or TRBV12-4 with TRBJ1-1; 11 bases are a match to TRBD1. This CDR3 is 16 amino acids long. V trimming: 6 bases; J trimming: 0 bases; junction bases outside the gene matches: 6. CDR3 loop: CASRSGQGGMNTEAFF. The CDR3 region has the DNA TGTGCCAGCAGGTCGGGACAGGGGGGAATGAACACTGAAGCTTTCTTT.

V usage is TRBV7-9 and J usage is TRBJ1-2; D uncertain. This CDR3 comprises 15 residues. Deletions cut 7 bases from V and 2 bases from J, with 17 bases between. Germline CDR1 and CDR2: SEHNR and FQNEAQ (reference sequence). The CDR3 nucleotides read TGTGCCAGCAAGGACCAAGGACTGAGCAACTATGGCTACACCTTC. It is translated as CASKDQGLSNYGYTF.

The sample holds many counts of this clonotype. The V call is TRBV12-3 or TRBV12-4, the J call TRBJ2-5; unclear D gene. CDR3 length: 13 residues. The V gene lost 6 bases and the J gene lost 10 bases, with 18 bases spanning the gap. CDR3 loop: CASSPGERYSQYF. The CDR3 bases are TGTGCCAGCAGCCCCGGCGAGAGGTATAGCCAGTACTTC.

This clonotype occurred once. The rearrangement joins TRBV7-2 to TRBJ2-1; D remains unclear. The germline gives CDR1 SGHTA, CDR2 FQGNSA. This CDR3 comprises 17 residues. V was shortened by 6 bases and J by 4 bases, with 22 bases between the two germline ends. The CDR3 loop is CASSYLNLGPLYNEQFF. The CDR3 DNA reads TGTGCCAGCAGTTACCTCAACTTGGGCCCCTTATACAATGAGCAGTTCTTC.

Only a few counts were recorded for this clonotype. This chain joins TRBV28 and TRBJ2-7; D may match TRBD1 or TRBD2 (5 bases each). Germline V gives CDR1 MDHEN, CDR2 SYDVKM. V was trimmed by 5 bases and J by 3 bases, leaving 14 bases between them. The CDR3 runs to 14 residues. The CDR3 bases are TGTGCCAGCAGTCACCGGGGCCAATACTACGAGCAGTACTTC. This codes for CASSHRGQYYEQYF.

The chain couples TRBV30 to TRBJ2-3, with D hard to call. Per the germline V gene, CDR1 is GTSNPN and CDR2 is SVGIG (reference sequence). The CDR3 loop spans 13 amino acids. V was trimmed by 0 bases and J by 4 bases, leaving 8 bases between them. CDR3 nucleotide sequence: TGTGCCTGGAGTGTTCCGGCCCCAGATACGCAGTATTTT. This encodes CAWSVPAPDTQYF.

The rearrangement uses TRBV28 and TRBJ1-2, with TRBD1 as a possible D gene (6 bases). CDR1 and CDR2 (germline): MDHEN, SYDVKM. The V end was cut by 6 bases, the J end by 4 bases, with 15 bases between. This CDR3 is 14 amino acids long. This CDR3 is CASRLNGQRYGYTF. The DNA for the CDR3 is TGTGCCAGCAGATTAAACGGACAGCGCTATGGCTACACCTTC.

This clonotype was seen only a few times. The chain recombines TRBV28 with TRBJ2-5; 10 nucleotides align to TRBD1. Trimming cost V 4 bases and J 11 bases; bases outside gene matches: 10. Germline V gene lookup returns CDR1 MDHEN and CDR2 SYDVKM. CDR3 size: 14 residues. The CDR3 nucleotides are TGTGCCAGCAGTTCGCCGGGACAGGGGATCGCGCAGTACTTC. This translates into CASSSPGQGIAQYF.

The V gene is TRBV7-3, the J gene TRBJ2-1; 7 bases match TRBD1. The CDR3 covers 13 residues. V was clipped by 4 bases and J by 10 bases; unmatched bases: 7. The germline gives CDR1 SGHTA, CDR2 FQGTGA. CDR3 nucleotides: TGTGCCAGCAGCTCCAATACAGGGGCAGAGCAGTTCTTC. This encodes CASSSNTGAEQFF.

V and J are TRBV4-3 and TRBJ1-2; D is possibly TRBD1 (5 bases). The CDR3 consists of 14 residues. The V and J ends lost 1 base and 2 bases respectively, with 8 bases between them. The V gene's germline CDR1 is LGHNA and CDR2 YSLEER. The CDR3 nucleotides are TGCGCCAGCAGCCAAGGGGACCTAAACTATGGCTACACCTTC. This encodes CASSQGDLNYGYTF.

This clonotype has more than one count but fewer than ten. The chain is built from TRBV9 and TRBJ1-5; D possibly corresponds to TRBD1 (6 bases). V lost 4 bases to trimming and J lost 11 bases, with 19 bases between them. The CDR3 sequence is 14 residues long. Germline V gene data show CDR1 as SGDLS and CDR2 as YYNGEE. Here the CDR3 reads CASSPSQGPGSQHF. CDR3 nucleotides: TGTGCCAGCAGCCCATCACAGGGACCAGGATCCCAGCATTTT.

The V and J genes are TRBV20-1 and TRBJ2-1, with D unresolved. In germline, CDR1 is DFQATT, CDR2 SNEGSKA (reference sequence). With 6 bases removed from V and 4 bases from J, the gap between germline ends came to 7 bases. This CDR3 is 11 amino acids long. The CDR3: CSAPVYNEQFF. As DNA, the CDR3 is TGCAGTGCCCCAGTTTACAATGAGCAGTTCTTC.

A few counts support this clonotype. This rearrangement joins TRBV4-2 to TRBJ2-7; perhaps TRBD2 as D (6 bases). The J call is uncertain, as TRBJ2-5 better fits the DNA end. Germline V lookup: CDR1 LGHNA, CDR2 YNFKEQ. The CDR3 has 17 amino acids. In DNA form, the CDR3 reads TGTGCCAGCAGCCAAGTGGGAGGCGGCGGAGGCCCCAAGACCCAGTACTTC. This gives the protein CASSQVGGGGGPKTQYF.

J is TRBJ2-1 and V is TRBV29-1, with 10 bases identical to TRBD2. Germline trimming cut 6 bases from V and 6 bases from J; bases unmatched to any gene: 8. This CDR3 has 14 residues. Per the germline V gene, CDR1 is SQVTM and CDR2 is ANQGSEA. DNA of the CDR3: TGCAGCGTAGAAACCCTAGCGGGGGTCAATGAGCAGTTCTTC. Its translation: CSVETLAGVNEQFF.

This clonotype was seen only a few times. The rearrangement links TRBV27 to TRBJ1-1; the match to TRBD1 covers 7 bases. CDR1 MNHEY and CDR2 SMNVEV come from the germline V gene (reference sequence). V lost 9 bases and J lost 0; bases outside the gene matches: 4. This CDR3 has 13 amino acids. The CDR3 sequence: CASLGQLNTEAFF. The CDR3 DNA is TGTGCCAGTTTGGGACAGTTGAACACTGAAGCTTTCTTT.